Included here is one T cell receptor (beta chain) sequence, with context. Authors' data handling: Using reference gene primer amplification, nucleated cell counts were estimated. The method was immunoSEQ multiplex PCR; TCRdb's version includes in-frame clones alone and lacks a portion of them. Clone size and the V and J calls come from that table; the DNA yielded D and trimming. This sample carries 650,000 to 800,000 clones, about 90% of them seen once, and the ten largest clones take roughly 0.25%. This sample is part of a study of blood T cell repertoires in COVID-19. The wider study: The United States, Italy and Spain provided the acute and convalescent COVID-19 samples. The cDNA or gDNA used as material had been derived from T cells, B-cell-depleted T cells, or PBMCs.

CDR3 length: 15 amino acids. Losses at the gene ends were 7 bases for V and 7 bases for J; bases not matched to a gene: 12. CDR1 and CDR2 from the germline V gene are MNHEY and SMNVEV (reference sequence). Material for sequencing was peripheral blood. The TCR sequence derives from a woman between 18 and 29 years old with acute or convalescent COVID-19. The chain is built from TRBV27 and TRBJ1-2; 10 nucleotides line up with TRBD1. DNA of the CDR3: TGTGCCAGCACCGACCCTCGACAGGGGGCTAGTGGCTACACCTTC. It specifies CASTDPRQGASGYTF.